These 5 T cell receptor beta chains were sequenced from one sample in a study of T cells in Graves' hyperthyroidism and ophthalmopathy. Amplification of TCR beta CDR3 regions was performed using RNA transcripts as template. During a first-round RT-PCR of the TCR CDR3, the HTBI primer set was used. TCRdb ran MiXCR on the multiplex PCR reads and lists one entry per CDR3 protein. The sample contains hundreds of thousands of distinct CDR3 sequences, about 17% of which appear only once. Sequencing was carried out using blood. The receptors originated from a woman aged 50 to 60 with Graves' hyperthyroidism that later progressed to Graves' ophthalmopathy.

This clonotype has a count of ten or more. The V gene is TRBV11-2, the J gene TRBJ1-2; tentative D call: TRBD1 (6 bases). Trimming shortened V by 5 bases and J by 4 bases, and 11 bases separated the two germline ends. Germline values: CDR1 SGHAT, CDR2 FQNNGV. The CDR3 covers 13 residues. Here the CDR3 DNA reads TGTGCCAGCAGCCAGGACAGCAGCTATGGCTACACCTTC. Amino acid sequence: CASSQDSSYGYTF.

This clonotype was counted between two and nine times. This sequence may be a read error, since a much larger clone differs from it by one base. This chain links TRBV20-1 with TRBJ1-1; the D gene is possibly TRBD1 (5 bases). The V gene's germline CDR1 is DFQATT and CDR2 SNEGSKA (reference sequence). This CDR3 has 11 residues. The CDR3 loop reads CGAHRILEAFF. As DNA, the CDR3 is TGCGGTGCCCACAGGATACTTGAAGCTTTCTTT.

This clonotype was found a few times. The chain uses TRBV30 and TRBJ2-1, with a possible D match to TRBD2 (6 bases). V was cut by 0 bases and J by 4 bases, with 7 bases left in between. The CDR3 is 13 residues long. CDR1 is GTSNPN and CDR2 is SVGIG in the germline V gene (reference sequence). This CDR3 is CAWSVRGYNEQFF. DNA of the CDR3: TGTGCCTGGAGTGTACGGGGGTACAATGAGCAGTTCTTC. Full variable domain (remainder filled in from reference TRBV30 and TRBJ2-1): SQTIHQWPATLVQPVGSPLSLECTVEGTSNPNLYWYRQAAGRGLQLLFYSVGIGQISSEVPQNLSASRPQDRQFILSSKKLLLSDSGFYLCAWSVRGYNEQFFGPGTRLTVL.

In regard to this clonotype: A read error may be the cause here, since a much bigger clone is one base away. The J gene is TRBJ1-2, the V gene TRBV6-1, with D unresolved. This CDR3 is 14 amino acids long. Trimming took 6 bases from V and 0 from J, leaving 11 bases between them. CDR1 MNHNS and CDR2 SASEGT come from the germline V gene. The CDR3 is CASRGSVSNYGYTF. The CDR3 DNA follows: TGTGCCAGCAGGGGCAGTGTTTCTAACTATGGCTACACCTTC.

The CDR3 sequence is CASSTPRTGSHNEQFF. As DNA, the CDR3 is TGTGCCAGTAGTACTCCCCGGACAGGGTCCCACAATGAGCAGTTCTTC. The chain uses TRBV19 and TRBJ2-1; 8 bases agree with TRBD1. Germline CDR1 LNHDA, CDR2 SQIVND (reference sequence). The length of the CDR3 is 16 residues. Trimming at V came to 4 bases and at J to 5 bases, leaving 10 bases not matched to a gene.